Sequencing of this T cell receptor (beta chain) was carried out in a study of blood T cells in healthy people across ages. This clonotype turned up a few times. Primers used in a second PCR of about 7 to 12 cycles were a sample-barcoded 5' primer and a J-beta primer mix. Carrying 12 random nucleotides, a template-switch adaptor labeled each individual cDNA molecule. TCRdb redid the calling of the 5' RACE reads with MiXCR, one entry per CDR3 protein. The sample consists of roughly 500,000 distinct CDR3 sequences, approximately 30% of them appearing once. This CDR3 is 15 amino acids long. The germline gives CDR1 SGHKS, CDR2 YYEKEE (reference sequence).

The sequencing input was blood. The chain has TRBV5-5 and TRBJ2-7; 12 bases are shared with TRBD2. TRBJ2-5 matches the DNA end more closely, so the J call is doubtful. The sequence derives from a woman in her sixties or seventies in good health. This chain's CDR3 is CASSVRTSGAETQYF. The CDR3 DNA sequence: TGTGCCAGCAGCGTCCGGACTAGCGGGGCAGAGACCCAGTACTTC.